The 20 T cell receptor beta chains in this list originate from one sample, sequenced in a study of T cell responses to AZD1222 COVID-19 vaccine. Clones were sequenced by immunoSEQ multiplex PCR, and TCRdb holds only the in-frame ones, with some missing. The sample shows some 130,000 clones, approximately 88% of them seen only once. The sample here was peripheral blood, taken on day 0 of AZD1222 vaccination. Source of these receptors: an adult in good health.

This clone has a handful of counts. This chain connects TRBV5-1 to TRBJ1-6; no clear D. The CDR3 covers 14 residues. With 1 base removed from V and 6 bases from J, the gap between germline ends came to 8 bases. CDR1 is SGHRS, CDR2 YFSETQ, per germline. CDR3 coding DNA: TGCGCCAGCAGCTTGCCGGCGGCTAATTCACCCCTCCACTTT. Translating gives CASSLPAANSPLHF.

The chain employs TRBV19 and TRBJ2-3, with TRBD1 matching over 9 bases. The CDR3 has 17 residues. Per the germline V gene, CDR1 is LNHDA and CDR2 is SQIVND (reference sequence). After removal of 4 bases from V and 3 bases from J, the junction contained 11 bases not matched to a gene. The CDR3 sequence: CASSTRGTGGITDTQYF. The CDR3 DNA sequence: TGTGCCAGTAGTACGCGCGGAACAGGGGGCATTACAGATACGCAGTATTTT.

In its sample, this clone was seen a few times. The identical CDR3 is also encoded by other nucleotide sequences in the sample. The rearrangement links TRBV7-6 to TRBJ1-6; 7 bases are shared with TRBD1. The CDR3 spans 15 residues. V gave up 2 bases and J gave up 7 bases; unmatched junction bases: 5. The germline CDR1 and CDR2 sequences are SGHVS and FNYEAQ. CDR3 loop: CASSLKRGLNSPLHF. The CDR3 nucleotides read TGTGCCAGCAGCTTAAAAAGGGGGCTGAATTCACCCCTCCACTTT.

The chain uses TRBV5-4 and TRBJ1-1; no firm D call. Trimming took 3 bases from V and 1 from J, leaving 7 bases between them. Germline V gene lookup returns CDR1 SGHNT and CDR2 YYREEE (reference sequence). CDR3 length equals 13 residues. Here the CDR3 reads CASSYITNTEAFF. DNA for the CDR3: TGTGCCAGCAGCTACATAACGAACACTGAAGCTTTCTTT.

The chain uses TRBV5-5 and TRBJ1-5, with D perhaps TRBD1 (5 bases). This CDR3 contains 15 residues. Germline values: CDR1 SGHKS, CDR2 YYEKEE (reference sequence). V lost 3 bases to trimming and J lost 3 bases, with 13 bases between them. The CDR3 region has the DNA TGTGCCAGCAGCTGGGGGACCCAAGCCAATCAGCCCCAGCATTTT. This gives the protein CASSWGTQANQPQHF.

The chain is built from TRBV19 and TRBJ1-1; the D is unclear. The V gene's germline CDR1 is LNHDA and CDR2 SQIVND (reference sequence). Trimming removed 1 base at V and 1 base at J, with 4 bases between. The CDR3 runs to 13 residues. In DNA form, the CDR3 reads TGTGCCAGTAGTATAGCCCAGAACACTGAAGCTTTCTTT. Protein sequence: CASSIAQNTEAFF.

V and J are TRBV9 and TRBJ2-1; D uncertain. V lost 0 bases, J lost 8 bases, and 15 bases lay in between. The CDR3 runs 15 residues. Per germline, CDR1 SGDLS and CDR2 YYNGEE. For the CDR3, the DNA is TGTGCCAGCAGCGTAGATCGGCAGGACGGCGATGAGCAGTTCTTC. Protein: CASSVDRQDGDEQFF.

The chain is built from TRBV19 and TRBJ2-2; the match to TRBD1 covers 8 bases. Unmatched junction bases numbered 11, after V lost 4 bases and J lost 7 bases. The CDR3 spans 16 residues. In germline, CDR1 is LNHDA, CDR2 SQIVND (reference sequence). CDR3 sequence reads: CASSRLWTGNHGELFF. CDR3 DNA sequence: TGTGCCAGTAGTAGACTCTGGACAGGGAATCACGGGGAGCTGTTTTTT.

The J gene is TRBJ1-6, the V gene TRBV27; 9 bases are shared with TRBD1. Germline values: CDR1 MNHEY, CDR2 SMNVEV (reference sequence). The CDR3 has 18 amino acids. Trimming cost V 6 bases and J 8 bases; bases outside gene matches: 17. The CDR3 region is CASRAGTGSPNTYSPLHF. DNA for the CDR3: TGTGCCAGCAGGGCCGGGACAGGGAGCCCGAATACCTATTCACCCCTCCACTTT.

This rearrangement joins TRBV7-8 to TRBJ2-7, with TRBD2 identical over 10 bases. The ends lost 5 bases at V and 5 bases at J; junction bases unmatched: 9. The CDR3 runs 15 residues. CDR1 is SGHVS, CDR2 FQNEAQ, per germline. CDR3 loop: CASSQRGGGRNEQYF. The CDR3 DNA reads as TGTGCCAGCAGCCAGCGGGGGGGCGGCAGGAACGAGCAGTACTTC.

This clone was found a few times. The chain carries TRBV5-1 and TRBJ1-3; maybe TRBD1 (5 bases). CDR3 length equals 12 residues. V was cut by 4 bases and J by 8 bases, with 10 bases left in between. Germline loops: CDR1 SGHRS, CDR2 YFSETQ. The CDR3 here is CASSVTGDTIYF. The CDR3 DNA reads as TGCGCCAGCAGCGTTACAGGAGACACCATATATTTT.

The CDR3 loop is CASSFGTGDPYGYTF. CDR3 DNA sequence: TGCGCCAGCAGCTTCGGGACAGGGGACCCCTATGGCTACACCTTC. The chain recombines TRBV5-1 with TRBJ1-2; 10 bases agree with TRBD1. Germline V CDR1 and CDR2: SGHRS, YFSETQ. The CDR3 has 15 residues. With 2 bases clipped from V and 4 bases from J, the junction kept 5 bases outside the gene matches.

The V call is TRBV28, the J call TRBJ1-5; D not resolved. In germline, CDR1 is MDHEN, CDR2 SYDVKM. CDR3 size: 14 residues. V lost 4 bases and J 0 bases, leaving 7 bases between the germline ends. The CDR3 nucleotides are TGTGCCAGCAGTTGGGCGATTAGCAATCAGCCCCAGCATTTT. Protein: CASSWAISNQPQHF. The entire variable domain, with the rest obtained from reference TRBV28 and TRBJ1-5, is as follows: DVKVTQSSRYLVKRTGEKVFLECVQDMDHENMFWYRQDPGLGLRLIYFSYDVKMKEKGDIPEGYSVSREKKERFSLILESASTNQTSMYLCASSWAISNQPQHFGDGTRLSIL.

The CDR3 sequence is CASSSSATEAFF. The CDR3 DNA reads as TGTGCCAGCAGCAGTTCGGCGACTGAAGCTTTCTTT. The chain is built from TRBV5-6 and TRBJ1-1; D ambiguous. CDR3 length equals 12 residues. V gave up 4 bases and J gave up 5 bases, with 9 bases separating them. Looked up from germline, CDR1 is SGHDT and CDR2 is YYEEEE.

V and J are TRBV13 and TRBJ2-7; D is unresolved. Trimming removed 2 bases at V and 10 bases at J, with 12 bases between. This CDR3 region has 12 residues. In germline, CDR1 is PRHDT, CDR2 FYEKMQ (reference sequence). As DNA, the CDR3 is TGTGCCAGCAGCTTAACTTTGGGATTTCAGTACTTC. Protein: CASSLTLGFQYF.

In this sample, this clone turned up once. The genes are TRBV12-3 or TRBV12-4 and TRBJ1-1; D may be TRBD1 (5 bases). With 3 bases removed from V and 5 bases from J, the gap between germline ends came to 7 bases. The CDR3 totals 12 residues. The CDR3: CASSFGGTEAFF. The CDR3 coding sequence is TGTGCCAGCAGTTTTGGGGGAACTGAAGCTTTCTTT.

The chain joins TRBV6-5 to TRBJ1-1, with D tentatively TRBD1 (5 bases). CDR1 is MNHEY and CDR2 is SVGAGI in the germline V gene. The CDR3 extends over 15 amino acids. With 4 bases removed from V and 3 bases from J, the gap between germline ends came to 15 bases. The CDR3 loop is CASSSLTRGYTEAFF. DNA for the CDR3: TGTGCCAGCAGTTCGTTGACTCGGGGGTACACTGAAGCTTTCTTT.

Written as DNA, the CDR3 is TGTGCCAGCAGCGTACAGGGAATGAACACTGAAGCTTTCTTT. It specifies CASSVQGMNTEAFF. The chain uses TRBV9 and TRBJ1-1, with D maybe TRBD1 (5 bases). Germline lookup yields CDR1 SGDLS and CDR2 YYNGEE. Trimming removed 1 base at V and 0 bases at J, with 7 bases between. This CDR3 spans 14 amino acids.

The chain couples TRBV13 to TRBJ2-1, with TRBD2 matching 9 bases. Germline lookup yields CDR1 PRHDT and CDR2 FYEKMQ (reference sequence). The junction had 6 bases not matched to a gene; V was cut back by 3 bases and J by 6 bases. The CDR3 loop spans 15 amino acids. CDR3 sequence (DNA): TGTGCCAGCAGCTTGGCGGGGGGGGGCCCCAATGAGCAGTTCTTC. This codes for CASSLAGGGPNEQFF.

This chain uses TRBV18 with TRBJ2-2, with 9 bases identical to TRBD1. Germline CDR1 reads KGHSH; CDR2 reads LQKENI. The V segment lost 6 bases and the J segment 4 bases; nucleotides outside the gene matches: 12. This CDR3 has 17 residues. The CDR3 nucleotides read TGTGCCAGCTCGTTCCCTAGGGGACAGGGATCCACCGGGGAGCTGTTTTTT. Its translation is CASSFPRGQGSTGELFF.